This T cell receptor (beta chain) was recovered during a study of cytomegalovirus exposure and HLA in healthy donors. 60 Vbeta and 13 Jbeta primers were used in PCR. Profiling relied on immunoSEQ multiplex PCR, and the TCRdb table lists in-frame clones only, not all of them. The sample includes around 91,000 clones, more than 55% of them seen just once. Not recorded for this donor was the CMV serostatus. The trim removed 4 bases at V and 5 bases at J, leaving 9 bases unmatched. The CDR3 spans 15 residues. Looked up from germline, CDR1 is KGHSH and CDR2 is LQKENI. Sequenced: PBMCs. The source is a human donor in good health. The chain recombines TRBV18 with TRBJ2-3; 7 bases align to TRBD1. The CDR3 DNA reads as TGTGCCAGCTCACTTACAGGGGATGGCATAGATACGCAGTATTTT. Protein: CASSLTGDGIDTQYF.